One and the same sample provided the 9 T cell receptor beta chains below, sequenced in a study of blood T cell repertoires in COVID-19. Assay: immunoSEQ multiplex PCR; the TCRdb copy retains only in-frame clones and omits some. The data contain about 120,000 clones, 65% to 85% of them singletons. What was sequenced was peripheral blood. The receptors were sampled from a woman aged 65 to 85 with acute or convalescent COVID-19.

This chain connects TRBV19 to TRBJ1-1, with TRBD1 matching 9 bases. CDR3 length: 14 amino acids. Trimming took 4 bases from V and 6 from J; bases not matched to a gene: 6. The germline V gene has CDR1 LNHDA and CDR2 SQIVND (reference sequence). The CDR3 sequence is CASSRTGGLAEAFF. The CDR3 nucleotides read TGTGCCAGTAGTAGAACAGGGGGCCTGGCTGAAGCTTTCTTT. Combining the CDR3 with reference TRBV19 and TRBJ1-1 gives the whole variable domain DGGITQSPKYLFRKEGQNVTLSCEQNLNHDAMYWYRQDPGQGLRLIYYSQIVNDFQKGDIAEGYSVSREKKESFPLTVTSAQKNPTAFYLCASSRTGGLAEAFFGQGTRLTVV.

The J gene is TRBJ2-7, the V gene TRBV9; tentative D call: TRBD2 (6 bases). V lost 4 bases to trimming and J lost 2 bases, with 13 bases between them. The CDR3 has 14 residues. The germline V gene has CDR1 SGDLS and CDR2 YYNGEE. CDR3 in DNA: TGTGCCAGCAGCCCTGGGCTAGCGACCTACGAGCAGTACTTC. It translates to CASSPGLATYEQYF.

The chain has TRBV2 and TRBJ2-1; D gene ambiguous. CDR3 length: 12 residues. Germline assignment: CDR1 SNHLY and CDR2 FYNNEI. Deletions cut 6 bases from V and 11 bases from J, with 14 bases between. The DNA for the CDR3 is TGTGCCAGCAGCGGGTATAGCCGACAGCAGTTCTTC. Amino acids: CASSGYSRQQFF. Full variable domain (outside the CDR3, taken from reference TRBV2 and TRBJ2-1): EPEVTQTPSHQVTQMGQEVILRCVPISNHLYFYWYRQILGQKVEFLVSFYNNEISEKSEIFDDQFSVERPDGSNFTLKIRSTKLEDSAMYFCASSGYSRQQFFGPGTRLTVL.

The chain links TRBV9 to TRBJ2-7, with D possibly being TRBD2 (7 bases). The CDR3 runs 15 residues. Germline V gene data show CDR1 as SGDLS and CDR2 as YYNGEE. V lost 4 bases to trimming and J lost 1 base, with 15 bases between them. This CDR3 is CASSRGASESYEQYF. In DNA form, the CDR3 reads TGTGCCAGCAGCCGGGGGGCCAGCGAGTCCTACGAGCAGTACTTC.

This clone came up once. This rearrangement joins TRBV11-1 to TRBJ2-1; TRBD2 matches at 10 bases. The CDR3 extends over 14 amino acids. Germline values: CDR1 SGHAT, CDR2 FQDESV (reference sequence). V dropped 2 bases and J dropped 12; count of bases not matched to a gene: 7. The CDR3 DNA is TGTGCCAGCAGCTTACGGCTAGCGGGAGAAGGGCAGTTCTTC. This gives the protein CASSLRLAGEGQFF.

Written as DNA, the CDR3 is TGTGCCAGCAGGACTAGCGGGACCTACGAGCAGTACTTC. It yields the protein CASRTSGTYEQYF. The chain joins TRBV28 to TRBJ2-7; 11 bases agree with TRBD2. V dropped 6 bases and J dropped 2; count of bases not matched to a gene: 0. The CDR3 loop spans 13 amino acids. Germline CDR1 and CDR2: MDHEN and SYDVKM.

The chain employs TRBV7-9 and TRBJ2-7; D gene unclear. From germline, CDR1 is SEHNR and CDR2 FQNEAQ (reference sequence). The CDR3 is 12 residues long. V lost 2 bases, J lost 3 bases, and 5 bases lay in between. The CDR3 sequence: CASSLTSYEQYF. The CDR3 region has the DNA TGTGCCAGCAGCTTAACCAGCTACGAGCAGTACTTC.

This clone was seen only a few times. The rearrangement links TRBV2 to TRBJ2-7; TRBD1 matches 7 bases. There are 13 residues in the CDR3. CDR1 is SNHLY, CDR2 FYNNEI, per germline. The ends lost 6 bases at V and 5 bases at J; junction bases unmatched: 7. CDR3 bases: TGTGCCAGCAGCTTACGACAGGGCCACGAGCAGTACTTC. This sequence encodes CASSLRQGHEQYF.

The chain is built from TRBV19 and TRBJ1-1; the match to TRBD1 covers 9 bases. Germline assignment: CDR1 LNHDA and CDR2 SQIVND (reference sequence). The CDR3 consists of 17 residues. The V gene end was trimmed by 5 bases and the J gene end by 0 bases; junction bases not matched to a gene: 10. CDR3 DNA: TGTGCCAGTAGTGCGCTCCCGGGACAGGGTTTGAACACTGAAGCTTTCTTT. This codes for CASSALPGQGLNTEAFF.